The rows below give T cell receptor beta chains drawn from one sample of a study of T cells after yellow fever vaccination. TCRdb re-analysed the 5' RACE reads in MiXCR, keeping a single row per CDR3 protein. The sample holds roughly 330,000 distinct CDR3 sequences; about 4% are singletons and the top ten take approximately 25%. This material consisted of PBMCs, taken 5 days after the yellow fever booster vaccination. These receptors originate from a man between 18 and 35 years old who received the YFV17D yellow fever vaccine. Both conserved end residues are part of each CDR3. D genes are given only for firm matches. Clone sizes are given selectively: once, few, many, or a class where the clone is expanded.

CDR3 DNA: TGTGCCAGCAGCAGGGCCCGGCAGGGCTACAATGAGCAGTTCTTC
CDR3 protein: CASSRARQGYNEQFF
V gene: TRBV7-9
D gene: -
clone size: many
J gene: TRBJ2-1

CDR3 DNA: TGCGCCAGCAGCTTGCCAGGGGGCAGGGCTGAAGCTTTCTTT
CDR3 protein: CASSLPGGRAEAFF
V gene: TRBV5-1
D gene: TRBD1
clone size: many
J gene: TRBJ1-1

CDR3 DNA: TGTGCCAGCAGTTCCTGGACAGGGATCTATGGCTACACCTTC
CDR3 protein: CASSSWTGIYGYTF
V gene: TRBV12-3/TRBV12-4
D gene: TRBD1
clone size: few
J gene: TRBJ1-2

CDR3 DNA: TGTGCCAGCACGGTAGGACAGAGCCATGGCTATGGCTACACCTTC
CDR3 protein: CASTVGQSHGYGYTF
V gene: TRBV2
D gene: -
clone size: -
J gene: TRBJ1-2

CDR3 DNA: TGTGCCAGCAGCGTAGCTACACAGCCGTCTAACTATGGCTACACCTTC
CDR3 protein: CASSVATQPSNYGYTF
V gene: TRBV9
D gene: -
clone size: -
J gene: TRBJ1-2

CDR3 DNA: TGCGCCAGCAGCTTGAGGTGGGCGGGTGTCCACAATGAGCAGTTCTTC
CDR3 protein: CASSLRWAGVHNEQFF
V gene: TRBV5-1
D gene: -
clone size: few
J gene: TRBJ2-1

CDR3 DNA: TGTGCCACAAGGGACAGGCCTAACACTGAAGCTTTCTTT
CDR3 protein: CATRDRPNTEAFF
V gene: TRBV6-5
D gene: TRBD1
clone size: many
J gene: TRBJ1-1

CDR3 DNA: TGTGCCAGCAGTTTATCGATTCCAGAAGGGTCTGGGGCCAACGTCCTGACTTTC
CDR3 protein: CASSLSIPEGSGANVLTF
V gene: TRBV27
D gene: -
clone size: -
J gene: TRBJ2-6

CDR3 DNA: TGCAGTGCTAGAGGCGGGGGACGGATCGAGCAGTACTTC
CDR3 protein: CSARGGGRIEQYF
V gene: TRBV20-1
D gene: TRBD2
clone size: -
J gene: TRBJ2-7

CDR3 DNA: TGTGCCAGCAGCCCCATCGGTTATAATATCGTGGGGCCAGGACGGTACTTC
CDR3 protein: CASSPIGYNIVGPGRYF
V gene: TRBV11-2
D gene: -
clone size: many
J gene: TRBJ2-4

CDR3 DNA: TGTGCCAGCAGTTTATATCAAAGGGGGCCCGAGCAGTACTTC
CDR3 protein: CASSLYQRGPEQYF
V gene: TRBV12-3/TRBV12-4
D gene: TRBD1
clone size: many
J gene: TRBJ2-7

CDR3 DNA: TGTGCCAGCAGCTTGACTGACTCTTCCTACAATGAGCAGTTCTTC
CDR3 protein: CASSLTDSSYNEQFF
V gene: TRBV5-4
D gene: -
clone size: many
J gene: TRBJ2-1

CDR3 DNA: TGTGCCAGCAGTTACTCGAGGGCAGGGTGGGGAGAGACCCAGTACTTC
CDR3 protein: CASSYSRAGWGETQYF
V gene: TRBV6-5
D gene: -
clone size: few
J gene: TRBJ2-5

CDR3 DNA: TGCGCCAGCAGCTCCCGCTCAGATACGCAGTATTTT
CDR3 protein: CASSSRSDTQYF
V gene: TRBV5-1
D gene: -
clone size: many
J gene: TRBJ2-3

CDR3 DNA: TGTGCCAGCAGTCCCACAGGGGTAAGGGAGACCCAGTACTTC
CDR3 protein: CASSPTGVRETQYF
V gene: TRBV12-3/TRBV12-4
D gene: TRBD1
clone size: -
J gene: TRBJ2-5

CDR3 DNA: TGCGCCAGCAGCTTGGCCCGTGGGGGACAGCAGTTCTTC
CDR3 protein: CASSLARGGQQFF
V gene: TRBV5-1
D gene: -
clone size: -
J gene: TRBJ2-1

CDR3 DNA: TGCGCCAGCAGCTTGGAGTCAAGTGGGACCCAGTACTTC
CDR3 protein: CASSLESSGTQYF
V gene: TRBV5-1
D gene: -
clone size: many
J gene: TRBJ2-5

CDR3 DNA: TGTGCCAGCAGCTTAGAACGCGTGGGGACGCAGTATTTT
CDR3 protein: CASSLERVGTQYF
V gene: TRBV7-6
D gene: -
clone size: -
J gene: TRBJ2-3

CDR3 DNA: TGTGCCAGCAGCTCCCGAGGGGCAGCCCAAGGCAATGAGCAGTTCTTC
CDR3 protein: CASSSRGAAQGNEQFF
V gene: TRBV7-3
D gene: -
clone size: many
J gene: TRBJ2-1

CDR3 DNA: TGTGCCAGCAGCCTAGGGGAACAGCCGAGGGACACTGAAGCTTTCTTT
CDR3 protein: CASSLGEQPRDTEAFF
V gene: TRBV7-9
D gene: -
clone size: -
J gene: TRBJ1-1

CDR3 DNA: TGTGCCAGCGGTTCGGGATACAATGAGCAGTTCTTC
CDR3 protein: CASGSGYNEQFF
V gene: TRBV24-1
D gene: -
clone size: many
J gene: TRBJ2-1

CDR3 DNA: TGTGCCACCAATCAGGGGCACGATACGCAGTATTTT
CDR3 protein: CATNQGHDTQYF
V gene: TRBV24-1
D gene: -
clone size: -
J gene: TRBJ2-3

CDR3 DNA: TGCAGTGCTACCGGGACAGGGGGCTTCTATAGCAATCAGCCCCAGCATTTT
CDR3 protein: CSATGTGGFYSNQPQHF
V gene: TRBV20-1
D gene: TRBD1
clone size: many
J gene: TRBJ1-5

CDR3 DNA: TGTGCCAGCAGCCCAGGGACAGCGGGGGAAGCTTTCTTT
CDR3 protein: CASSPGTAGEAFF
V gene: TRBV3-1
D gene: TRBD1
clone size: -
J gene: TRBJ1-1

CDR3 DNA: TGTGCCAGCAGCCACTCTACTGACAGGAACATAAACGAGCAGTACTTC
CDR3 protein: CASSHSTDRNINEQYF
V gene: TRBV3-1
D gene: -
clone size: -
J gene: TRBJ2-7

CDR3 DNA: TGTGCCAGCAGCTTGGGAGAAACCGGGGAGCTGTTTTTT
CDR3 protein: CASSLGETGELFF
V gene: TRBV7-9
D gene: -
clone size: few
J gene: TRBJ2-2

CDR3 DNA: TGTGCCAGCAGTGGGACCGGGTCAGACACCGGGGAGCTGTTTTTT
CDR3 protein: CASSGTGSDTGELFF
V gene: TRBV12-3/TRBV12-4
D gene: -
clone size: -
J gene: TRBJ2-2

CDR3 DNA: TGCAGTGCGAGCAGCCTGAACACTGAAGCTTTCTTT
CDR3 protein: CSASSLNTEAFF
V gene: TRBV20-1
D gene: -
clone size: -
J gene: TRBJ1-1

CDR3 DNA: TGTGCCAGCAGCTTGGTCAGCGACAGGCCGGCTAAGACCTTC
CDR3 protein: CASSLVSDRPAKTF
V gene: TRBV5-6
D gene: -
clone size: -
J gene: TRBJ1-2

CDR3 DNA: TGCAGTGCACTGAGAAGGGCCCCGAATACGCAGTATTTT
CDR3 protein: CSALRRAPNTQYF
V gene: TRBV20-1
D gene: -
clone size: -
J gene: TRBJ2-3

CDR3 DNA: TGCGCCAGCAGCTATGCGTCGGAAGAGCAGTTCTTC
CDR3 protein: CASSYASEEQFF
V gene: TRBV5-1
D gene: -
clone size: many
J gene: TRBJ2-1

CDR3 DNA: TGTGCCAGCAGTCCGATGGGAACTAGCACGATTGATACGCAGTATTTT
CDR3 protein: CASSPMGTSTIDTQYF
V gene: TRBV6-5
D gene: -
clone size: few
J gene: TRBJ2-3

CDR3 DNA: TGTGCCAGCAGCTTAGCGGGTAGAAGCATCCATGAGCAGTTCTTC
CDR3 protein: CASSLAGRSIHEQFF
V gene: TRBV7-9
D gene: -
clone size: few
J gene: TRBJ2-1

CDR3 DNA: TGCGCCAGCAGCGGGACAGTCTACGAGCAGTACTTC
CDR3 protein: CASSGTVYEQYF
V gene: TRBV5-1
D gene: TRBD1
clone size: -
J gene: TRBJ2-7

CDR3 DNA: TGCGCCAGCAGCCAAGAGGGCCATCCTTGGCTGGGAGGCTACACCTTC
CDR3 protein: CASSQEGHPWLGGYTF
V gene: TRBV4-3
D gene: -
clone size: many
J gene: TRBJ1-2

CDR3 DNA: TGTGCCAGCGCCTCTTCAAAAAAGAACACTGAAGCTTTCTTT
CDR3 protein: CASASSKKNTEAFF
V gene: TRBV19
D gene: -
clone size: few
J gene: TRBJ1-1

CDR3 DNA: TGTGCCAGCAGCTTAAGAGGACAGGGGGGATCGGAGACCCAGTACTTC
CDR3 protein: CASSLRGQGGSETQYF
V gene: TRBV7-8
D gene: TRBD1
clone size: many
J gene: TRBJ2-5

CDR3 DNA: TGCAGTGCTGGGTTTTCGATGATGATGGGCCAAGAGACCCAGTACTTC
CDR3 protein: CSAGFSMMMGQETQYF
V gene: TRBV20-1
D gene: -
clone size: -
J gene: TRBJ2-5

CDR3 DNA: TGTGCCAGCAGCCGGGGGGAGGGAACCGGGGAGCTGTTTTTT
CDR3 protein: CASSRGEGTGELFF
V gene: TRBV28
D gene: TRBD2
clone size: -
J gene: TRBJ2-2

CDR3 DNA: TGTGCCAGCAGCGACCAGGGGGCTTGGCGTGGCTACACCTTC
CDR3 protein: CASSDQGAWRGYTF
V gene: TRBV9
D gene: TRBD1
clone size: few
J gene: TRBJ1-2

CDR3 DNA: TGTGCCAGCAGCTTAGCTAGCGGGGGGGCTGATGTAGGCACAGATACGCAGTATTTT
CDR3 protein: CASSLASGGADVGTDTQYF
V gene: TRBV7-2
D gene: TRBD2
clone size: many
J gene: TRBJ2-3

CDR3 DNA: TGTGCCAGCAGACCGGGACAGATTAAGAATTCACCCCTCCACTTT
CDR3 protein: CASRPGQIKNSPLHF
V gene: TRBV7-2
D gene: TRBD1
clone size: many
J gene: TRBJ1-6

CDR3 DNA: TGTGCCAGCAGCTTGAACCGGGACAGGAGTAACTATGGCTACACCTTC
CDR3 protein: CASSLNRDRSNYGYTF
V gene: TRBV7-2
D gene: TRBD1
clone size: -
J gene: TRBJ1-2

CDR3 DNA: TGTGCCAGCAGCTCCCCTTTCGAGACCCAGTACTTC
CDR3 protein: CASSSPFETQYF
V gene: TRBV7-2
D gene: -
clone size: few
J gene: TRBJ2-5

CDR3 DNA: TGTGCCAGCAGCTTAGGTGTCGGGGCCCCCCGGGACAATGAGCAGTTCTTC
CDR3 protein: CASSLGVGAPRDNEQFF
V gene: TRBV7-3
D gene: -
clone size: many
J gene: TRBJ2-1

CDR3 DNA: TGTGCCAGCAGGCCAGACAGGGTCCATGAGCAGTTCTTC
CDR3 protein: CASRPDRVHEQFF
V gene: TRBV12-3/TRBV12-4
D gene: TRBD1
clone size: -
J gene: TRBJ2-1

CDR3 DNA: TGTGCCAGCAGTGAAGGTCAAAGTAATTCACCCCTCCACTTT
CDR3 protein: CASSEGQSNSPLHF
V gene: TRBV2
D gene: -
clone size: many
J gene: TRBJ1-6

CDR3 DNA: TGTGCCAGCAGCGGTTCGACTAGCGGGGATTACAATGAGCAGTTCTTC
CDR3 protein: CASSGSTSGDYNEQFF
V gene: TRBV9
D gene: TRBD2
clone size: few
J gene: TRBJ2-1

CDR3 DNA: TGCGCCAGCAGCCAAGATCTTTGGACTAGCGGGACCCAGTACTTC
CDR3 protein: CASSQDLWTSGTQYF
V gene: TRBV4-3
D gene: TRBD2
clone size: few
J gene: TRBJ2-5